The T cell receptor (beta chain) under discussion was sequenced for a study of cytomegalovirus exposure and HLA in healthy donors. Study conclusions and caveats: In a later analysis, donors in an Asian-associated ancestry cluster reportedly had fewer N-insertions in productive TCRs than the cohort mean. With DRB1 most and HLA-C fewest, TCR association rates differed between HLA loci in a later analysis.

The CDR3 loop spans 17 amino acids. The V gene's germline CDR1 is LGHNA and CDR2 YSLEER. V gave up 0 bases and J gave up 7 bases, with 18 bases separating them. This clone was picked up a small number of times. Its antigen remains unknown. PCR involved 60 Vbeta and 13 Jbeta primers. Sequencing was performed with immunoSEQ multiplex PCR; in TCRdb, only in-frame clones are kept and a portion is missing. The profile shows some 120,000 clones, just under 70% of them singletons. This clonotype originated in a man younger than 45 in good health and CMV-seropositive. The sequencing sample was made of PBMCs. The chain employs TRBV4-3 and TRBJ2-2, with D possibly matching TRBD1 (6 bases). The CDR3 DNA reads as TGCGCCAGCAGCCAAGATGCTTCCAGGGGATTAGTCGGGGAGCTGTTTTTT. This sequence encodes CASSQDASRGLVGELFF.